This T cell receptor (beta chain) was recorded in a study of T cells in localized non-small cell lung cancer. Profiled with immunoSEQ multiplex PCR; TCRdb holds only in-frame clones, not every one. This sample yields about 2,600 clones, of which 24% are seen a single time; around 7.2% belongs to the top ten. Findings and limits, study-wide: Because sequencing included only one region (of the tumor), heterogeneity remains possible. In the blood, greater T cell density corresponded to longer overall survival. A median approximately 57 of the top 100 tumor clones appeared in adjacent lung. Clonality peaked in uninvolved adjacent lung rather than tumor.

By frequency in the sample, this clone is medium-sized. The antigen is not known. Germline CDR1 and CDR2: SGHNT and YENEEA. The V and J ends lost 4 bases and 4 bases, in that order; junction bases with no gene match: 3. The length of the CDR3 is 15 residues. The V gene is TRBV11-3, the J gene TRBJ2-1; the match to TRBD2 covers 11 bases. Sequenced here: lung tumor tissue, sampled before any cancer treatment. The TCR was taken from a woman aged 40-75 years with stage I lung adenocarcinoma. As DNA, the CDR3 is TGTGCCAGCAGCTGGGGACTAGCGGCTTACAATGAGCAGTTCTTC. This encodes CASSWGLAAYNEQFF.